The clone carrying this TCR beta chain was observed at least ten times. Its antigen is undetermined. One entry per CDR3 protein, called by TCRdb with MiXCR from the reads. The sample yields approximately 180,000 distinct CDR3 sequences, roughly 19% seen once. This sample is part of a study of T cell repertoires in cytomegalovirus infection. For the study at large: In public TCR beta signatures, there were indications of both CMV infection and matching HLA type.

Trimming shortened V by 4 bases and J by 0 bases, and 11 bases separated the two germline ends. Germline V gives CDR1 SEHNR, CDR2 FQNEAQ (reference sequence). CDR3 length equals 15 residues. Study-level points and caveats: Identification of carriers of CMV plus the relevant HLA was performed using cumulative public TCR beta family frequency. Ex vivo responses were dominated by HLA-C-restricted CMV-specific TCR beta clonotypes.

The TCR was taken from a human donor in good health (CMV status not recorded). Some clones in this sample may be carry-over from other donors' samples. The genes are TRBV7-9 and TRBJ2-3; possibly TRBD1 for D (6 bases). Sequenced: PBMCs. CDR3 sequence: CASSSRDTSTDTQYF. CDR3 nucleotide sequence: TGTGCCAGCAGCTCCCGGGACACAAGCACAGATACGCAGTATTTT.